This T cell receptor beta chain was sequenced in a study of T cell responses to AZD1222 COVID-19 vaccine. Points from the study as a whole: Regions left unmutated in variants are reportedly the target of nearly half of spike-specific TCRs. Spike-spanning, vaccine-associated CD4 TCRs were dominant at 160-218 and 743-854.

Second doses that came at about 4 or about 12 weeks were put together. Libraries were prepared by immunoSEQ multiplex PCR; TCRdb keeps only in-frame clonotypes and omits some of them. The sample consists of 45,000 to 70,000 clones, 89% of them appearing once. The CDR3 has 13 amino acids. The germline CDR1 and CDR2 sequences are MNHEY and SMNVEV (reference sequence). The V and J ends lost 3 bases and 3 bases, in that order; junction bases with no gene match: 0. Comments on this clone: The antigen remains undetermined.

This material consisted of peripheral blood, taken 28 days after the second AZD1222 dose. The chain couples TRBV27 to TRBJ1-1, with TRBD1 matching 8 bases. This TCR came from an adult who received the AZD1222 COVID-19 vaccine. CDR3 nucleotide sequence: TGTGCCAGCAGTTTGGACAGGGACACTGAAGCTTTCTTT. This translates into CASSLDRDTEAFF.